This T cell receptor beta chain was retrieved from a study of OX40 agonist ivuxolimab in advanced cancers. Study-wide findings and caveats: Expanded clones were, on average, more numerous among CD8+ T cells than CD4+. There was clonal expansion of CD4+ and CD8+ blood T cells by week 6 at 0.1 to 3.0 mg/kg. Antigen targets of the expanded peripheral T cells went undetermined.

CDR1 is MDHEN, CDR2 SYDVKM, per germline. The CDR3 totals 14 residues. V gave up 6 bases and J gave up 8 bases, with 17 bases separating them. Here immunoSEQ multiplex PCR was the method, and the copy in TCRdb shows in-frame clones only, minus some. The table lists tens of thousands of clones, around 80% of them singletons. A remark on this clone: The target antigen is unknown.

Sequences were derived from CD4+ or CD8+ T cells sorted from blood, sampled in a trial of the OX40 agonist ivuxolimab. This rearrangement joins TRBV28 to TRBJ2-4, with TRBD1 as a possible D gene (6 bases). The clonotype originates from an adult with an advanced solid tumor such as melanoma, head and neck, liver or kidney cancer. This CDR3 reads CASRQTGSRYIQYF. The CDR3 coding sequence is TGTGCCAGCAGACAAACAGGGAGCAGATACATTCAGTACTTC.